The source of this TCR beta chain is a study of tissue T cells after allogeneic stem cell transplantation. As for this clone: Any gene name here is a mouse gene name. The CDR3 end is not reached by the read, which stops 1 residue before it; the germline J gene fills it in.

Described time point: mouse harvest day 14 after allogeneic transplant. Tail vein injection delivered 10^7 T-cell-depleted bone marrow cells and 10^6 splenic CD5+ T cells. With 0 bases removed from V and 6 bases from J, the gap between germline ends came to 6 bases. This CDR3 has 14 amino acids. CDR1 is SGHSA, CDR2 FRNQAP, per germline. Assay: immunoSEQ multiplex PCR; the TCRdb copy retains only in-frame clones and omits some. This sample has over 7,000 clones; approximately 35% occur once, and the top ten carry over 2.5%. This rearrangement joins TRBV16 to TRBJ1-6, with D maybe TRBD1 (5 bases). TRBJ1-6 belongs to the ORF category, with a function that is uncertain. The receptor was derived from a female BALB/c mouse given C57BL/6 T cells with graft-versus-host disease after an allogeneic hematopoietic cell transplant. The material sequenced was skin. The covered CDR3 bases are TGTGCAAGCAGCTTAGATGGGGGTAATTCGCCCCTCTAC. Protein product: CASSLDGGNSPLY. The whole CDR3 protein is CASSLDGGNSPLYF.